This T cell receptor beta chain was sequenced for a study of T cells in Graves' hyperthyroidism and ophthalmopathy. Overall study: Specimen type is peripheral blood, collected at initial diagnosis prior to any treatment.

Trimming took off 0 bases at V and 2 bases at J, with 10 bases between the two ends. Per germline, CDR1 MNHEY and CDR2 SVGEGT. This CDR3 has 15 residues. Each patient was aged 18 to 65 and had newly diagnosed hyperthyroidism of under 2 months' duration. This clonotype showed up just a few times. Its specificity is unknown. Study outcomes and limitations: Most thyroid clonotypes expanded above 0.001 were also detected in blood. The model anticipated ophthalmopathy a median approximately six months pre-onset.

TCR beta CDR3 regions were amplified from RNA transcripts. TCR CDR3 underwent first-round RT-PCR with the HTBI primer set. TCRdb processed the multiplex PCR reads anew with MiXCR; each CDR3 protein has one entry. Of some 620,000 distinct CDR3 sequences detected, roughly 17% appear once; the ten largest clones hold about 3.8%. The rearrangement joins TRBV6-2 or TRBV6-3 to TRBJ2-5; D ambiguous. The sequenced sample consisted of blood. The source is a woman aged 25 to 45 with Graves' hyperthyroidism. The CDR3 reads CASSYSPSNQETQYF. CDR3 in DNA: TGTGCCAGCAGTTACTCTCCGAGCAATCAAGAGACCCAGTACTTC.